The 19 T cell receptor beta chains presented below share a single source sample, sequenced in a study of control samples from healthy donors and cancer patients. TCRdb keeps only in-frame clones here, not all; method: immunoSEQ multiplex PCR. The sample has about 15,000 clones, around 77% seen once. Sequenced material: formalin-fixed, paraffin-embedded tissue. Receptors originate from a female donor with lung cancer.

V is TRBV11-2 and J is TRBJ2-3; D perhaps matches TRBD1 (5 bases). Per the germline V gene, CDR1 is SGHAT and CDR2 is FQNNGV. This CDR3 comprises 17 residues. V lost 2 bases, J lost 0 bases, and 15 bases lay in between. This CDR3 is CASSLFQGAGSTDTQYF. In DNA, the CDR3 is TGTGCCAGCAGCTTATTCCAAGGGGCAGGGAGCACAGATACGCAGTATTTT.

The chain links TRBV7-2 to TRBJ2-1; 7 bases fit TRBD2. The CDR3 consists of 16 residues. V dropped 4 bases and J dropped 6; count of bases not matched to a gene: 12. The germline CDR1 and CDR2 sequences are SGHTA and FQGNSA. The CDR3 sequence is CASSWDRASGINEQFF. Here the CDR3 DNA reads TGTGCCAGCAGCTGGGACCGGGCTAGCGGAATCAATGAGCAGTTCTTC.

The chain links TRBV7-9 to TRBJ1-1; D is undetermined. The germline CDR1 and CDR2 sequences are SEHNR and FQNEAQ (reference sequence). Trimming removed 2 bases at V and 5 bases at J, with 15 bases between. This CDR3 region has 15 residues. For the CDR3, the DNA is TGTGCCAGCAGCTTAATTGGAGCGGGTCGGACTGAAGCTTTCTTT. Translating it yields CASSLIGAGRTEAFF.

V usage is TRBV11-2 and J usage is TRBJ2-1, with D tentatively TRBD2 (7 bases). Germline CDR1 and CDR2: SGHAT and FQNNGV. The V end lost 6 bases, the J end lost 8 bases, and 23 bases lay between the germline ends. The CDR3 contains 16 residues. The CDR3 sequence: CASRKGGRTDVHEQFF. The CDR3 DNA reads TGTGCCAGCAGGAAGGGGGGGAGGACGGATGTCCATGAGCAGTTCTTC.

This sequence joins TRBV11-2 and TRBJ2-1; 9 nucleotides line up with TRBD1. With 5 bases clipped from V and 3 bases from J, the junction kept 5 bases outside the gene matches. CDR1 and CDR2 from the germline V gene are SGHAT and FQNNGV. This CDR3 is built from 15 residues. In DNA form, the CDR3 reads TGTGCCAGCAGCAGAGGACAGGGGAGCTACAATGAGCAGTTCTTC. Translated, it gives CASSRGQGSYNEQFF.

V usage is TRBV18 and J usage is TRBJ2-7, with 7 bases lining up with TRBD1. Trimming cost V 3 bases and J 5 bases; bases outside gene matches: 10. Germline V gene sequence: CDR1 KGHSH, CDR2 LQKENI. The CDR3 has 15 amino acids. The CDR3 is CASSPPRDRSHEQYF. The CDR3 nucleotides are TGTGCCAGCTCACCGCCCAGGGACAGAAGCCACGAGCAGTACTTC.

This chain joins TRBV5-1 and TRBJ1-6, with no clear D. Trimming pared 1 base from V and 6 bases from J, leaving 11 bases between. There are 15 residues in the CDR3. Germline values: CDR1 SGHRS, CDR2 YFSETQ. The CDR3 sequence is CASSLSTTGNSPLHF. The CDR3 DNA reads TGCGCCAGCAGCTTGAGTACCACGGGTAATTCACCCCTCCACTTT.

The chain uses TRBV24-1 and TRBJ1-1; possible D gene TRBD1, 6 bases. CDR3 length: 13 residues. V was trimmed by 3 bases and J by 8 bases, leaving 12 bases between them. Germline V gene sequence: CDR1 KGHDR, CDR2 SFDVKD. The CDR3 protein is CATSDETGREAFF. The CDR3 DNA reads TGTGCCACCAGTGATGAGACAGGTAGGGAAGCTTTCTTT.

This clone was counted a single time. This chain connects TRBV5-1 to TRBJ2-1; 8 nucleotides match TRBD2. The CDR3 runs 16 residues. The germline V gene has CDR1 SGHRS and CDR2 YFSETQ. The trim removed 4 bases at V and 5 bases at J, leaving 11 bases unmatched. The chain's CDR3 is CASSRFPGLGNNEQFF. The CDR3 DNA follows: TGCGCCAGCAGCCGTTTTCCGGGACTAGGGAACAATGAGCAGTTCTTC.

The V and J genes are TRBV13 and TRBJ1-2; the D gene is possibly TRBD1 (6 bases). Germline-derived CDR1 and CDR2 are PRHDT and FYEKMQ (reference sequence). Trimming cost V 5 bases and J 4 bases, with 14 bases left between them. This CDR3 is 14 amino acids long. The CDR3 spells CASSPGAMSYGYTF. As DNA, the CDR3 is TGTGCCAGCAGCCCAGGGGCCATGAGCTATGGCTACACCTTC.

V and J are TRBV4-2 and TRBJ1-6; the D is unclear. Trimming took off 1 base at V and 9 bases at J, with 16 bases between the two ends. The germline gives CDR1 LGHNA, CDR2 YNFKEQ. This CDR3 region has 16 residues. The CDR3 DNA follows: TGTGCCAGCAGCCAAGGAGAAGGGCCACGAGGTTCACCCCTCCACTTT. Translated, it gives CASSQGEGPRGSPLHF.

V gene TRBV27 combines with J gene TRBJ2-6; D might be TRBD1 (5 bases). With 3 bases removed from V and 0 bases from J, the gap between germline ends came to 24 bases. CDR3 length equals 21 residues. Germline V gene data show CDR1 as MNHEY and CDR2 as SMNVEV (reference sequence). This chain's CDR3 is CASSLRTTGYLGSSGANVLTF. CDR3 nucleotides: TGTGCCAGCAGTTTGAGGACAACCGGGTATCTCGGATCCTCTGGGGCCAACGTCCTGACTTTC.

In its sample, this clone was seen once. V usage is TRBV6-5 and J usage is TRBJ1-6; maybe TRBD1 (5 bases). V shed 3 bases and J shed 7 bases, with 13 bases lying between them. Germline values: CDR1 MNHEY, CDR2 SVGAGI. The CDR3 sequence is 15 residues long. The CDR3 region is CASSYGGRENSPLHF. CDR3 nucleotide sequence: TGTGCCAGCAGTTATGGTGGCAGGGAAAATTCACCCCTCCACTTT.

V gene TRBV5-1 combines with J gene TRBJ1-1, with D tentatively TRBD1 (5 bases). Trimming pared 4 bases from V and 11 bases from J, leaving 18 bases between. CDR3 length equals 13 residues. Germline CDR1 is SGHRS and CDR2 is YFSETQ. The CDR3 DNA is TGCGCCAGCAGCCAGACGACAGAACACTGGGCTTTCTTT. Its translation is CASSQTTEHWAFF. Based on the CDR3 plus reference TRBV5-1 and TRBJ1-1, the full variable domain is KAGVTQTPRYLIKTRGQQVTLSCSPISGHRSVSWYQQTPGQGLQFLFEYFSETQRNKGNFPGRFSGRQFSNSRSEMNVSTLELGDSALYLCASSQTTEHWAFFGQGTRLTVV.

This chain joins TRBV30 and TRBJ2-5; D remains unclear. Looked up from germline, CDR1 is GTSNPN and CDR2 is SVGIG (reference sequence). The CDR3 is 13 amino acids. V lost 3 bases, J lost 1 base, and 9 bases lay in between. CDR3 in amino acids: CAWSRIGQETQYF. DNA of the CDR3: TGTGCCTGGAGCCGAATAGGCCAAGAGACCCAGTACTTC.

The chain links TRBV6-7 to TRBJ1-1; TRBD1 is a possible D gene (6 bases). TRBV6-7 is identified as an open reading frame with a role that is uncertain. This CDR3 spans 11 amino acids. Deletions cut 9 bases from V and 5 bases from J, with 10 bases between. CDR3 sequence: CASIGGTEAFF. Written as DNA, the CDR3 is TGTGCCAGTATAGGGGGGACTGAAGCTTTCTTT.

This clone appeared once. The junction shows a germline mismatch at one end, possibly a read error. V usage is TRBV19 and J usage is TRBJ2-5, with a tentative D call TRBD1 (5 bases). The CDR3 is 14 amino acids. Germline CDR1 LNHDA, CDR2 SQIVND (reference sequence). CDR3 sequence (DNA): TGTGCCAGTAGTATACGGCGGACACAAGAAACCCAGTACTTC. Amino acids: CASSIRRTQETQYF.

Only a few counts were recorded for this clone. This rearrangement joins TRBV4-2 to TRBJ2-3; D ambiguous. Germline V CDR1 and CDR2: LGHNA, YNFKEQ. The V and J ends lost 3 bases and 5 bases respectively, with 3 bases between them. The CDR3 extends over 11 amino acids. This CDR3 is CASSQGDTQYF. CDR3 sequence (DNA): TGTGCCAGCAGCCAGGGAGATACGCAGTATTTT.

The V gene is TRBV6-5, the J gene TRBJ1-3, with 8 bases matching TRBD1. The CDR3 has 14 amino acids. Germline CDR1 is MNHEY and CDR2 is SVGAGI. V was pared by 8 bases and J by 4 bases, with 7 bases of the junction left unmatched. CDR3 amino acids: CASVPGGFGNTIYF. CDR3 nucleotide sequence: TGTGCCAGCGTCCCAGGGGGCTTCGGAAACACCATATATTTT.